A selection of T cell receptor beta chains follows, all from one sample in a study of shared clonotypes between healthy human individuals. Only in-frame clones appear in the TCRdb table, and some are missing; sequencing was by immunoSEQ multiplex PCR. The sample includes about 2.3 million clones, approximately 93% of them seen just once. The sequenced sample consisted of naive CD4+ T cells from PBMCs. The receptors were gathered from a young man in good health. Some clones in this sample may be carry-over from other donors' samples. Both conserved end residues are part of each CDR3. D genes are given only for firm matches. Size tells how often a clone was seen (once, few, many) or the class of an expanded clone, and some rows leave it out.

>TRBD1|.|TRBV6-5|TRBJ1-6
TGTGCCAGCAGCCCCACAGGGGATGGTTCACCCCTCCACTTT
CASSPTGDGSPLHF
>.|.|TRBV5-1|TRBJ2-1
TGCGCCAGCAGCAACTTAGCAACGGGACGTGGGGGTGAGCAGTTCTTC
CASSNLATGRGGEQFF
>.|.|TRBV14|TRBJ2-2
TGTGCCAGCAGCCAAGATAGGGGTCTTTTGGCGGCCGGGGAGCTGTTTTTT
CASSQDRGLLAAGELFF
>.|.|TRBV29-1|TRBJ2-7
TGCAGCGTTCGTGGCCCAGTCTACGAGCAGTACTTC
CSVRGPVYEQYF
>.|.|TRBV4-3|TRBJ2-3
TGCGCCAGCAGCCAAGATTGGGTGGGAAATACGCAGTATTTT
CASSQDWVGNTQYF
>.|.|TRBV18|TRBJ1-2
TGTGCCAGCTCACCATTAGTTGCGGAGGGCTACACCTTC
CASSPLVAEGYTF
>.|.|TRBV6-5|TRBJ2-3
TGTGCCAGCAAACCGGGGACACTCACCACAGATACGCAGTATTTT
CASKPGTLTTDTQYF
>.|.|TRBV19|TRBJ1-2
TGTGCCAGTACTCCATTGACAGCCAACTATGGCTACACCTTC
CASTPLTANYGYTF
>.|.|TRBV5-1|TRBJ1-2
TGCGCCAGCAGCTTCACAGGGTCCCCCTCTCGTTACACCTTC
CASSFTGSPSRYTF
>.|.|TRBV5-1|TRBJ1-1
TGCGCCAGCAGCCTGACACCTAACACTGAAGCTTTCTTT
CASSLTPNTEAFF
>.|.|TRBV18|TRBJ2-1
TGTGCCAGCTCACCAGAGATGAGCAATGAGCAGTTCTTC
CASSPEMSNEQFF
>.|.|TRBV28|TRBJ1-2
TGTGCCAGCAGCGCCGTGGGGGGCATCTATGGCTACACCTTC
CASSAVGGIYGYTF
>.|.|TRBV5-1|TRBJ2-1
TGCGCCAGCAGCCCCAGCCACCCCTACAATGAGCAGTTCTTC
CASSPSHPYNEQFF
>.|.|TRBV13|TRBJ1-2
TGTGCCAGCAGCTTAATGAGGACCACTGCTAACTATGGCTACACCTTC
CASSLMRTTANYGYTF
>.|.|TRBV6-1|TRBJ1-1
TGTGCTAGCATTTCACAGGGGAACACTGAAGCTTTCTTT
CASISQGNTEAFF
>.|.|TRBV28|TRBJ1-5
TGTGCCAGCAGTCTTCCGGGAGAGCCCCAGCATTTT
CASSLPGEPQHF
>.|few|TRBV5-6|TRBJ2-7
TGTGCCAGCAGCGCAGGGGAGCAGTACTTC
CASSAGEQYF
>.|.|TRBV10-3|TRBJ1-2
TGTGCCATCAGCCCCTCGGCCCTTGATGGCTACACCTTC
CAISPSALDGYTF
>TRBD1|.|TRBV29-1|TRBJ1-4
TGCAGCGTTGGATTACAGGGGTGGGATGAAAAACTGTTTTTT
CSVGLQGWDEKLFF
>.|.|TRBV2|TRBJ1-3
TGTGCCAGCAGCCTACAGGGTCCTGGAAACACCATATATTTT
CASSLQGPGNTIYF
>.|once|TRBV7-3|TRBJ2-2
TGTGCCAGCAGCTTACGACTCTTGAGGACCGGGGAGCTGTTTTTT
CASSLRLLRTGELFF
>.|.|TRBV9|TRBJ1-2
TGTGCCAGCAGCGTAGAAACAGGGAGGAAGAGCACCTTC
CASSVETGRKSTF
>.|once|TRBV5-1|TRBJ2-5
TGCGCCAGCTCAGGGGTGGGAGGAGAGACCCAGTACTTC
CASSGVGGETQYF
>TRBD1|few|TRBV7-6|TRBJ1-1
TGTGCCAGCAGCTCCCAGGGGGCGGGGAACACTGAAGCTTTCTTT
CASSSQGAGNTEAFF
>.|.|TRBV11-3|TRBJ2-7
TGTGCCAGCAGCTTAGACCGGGATCTTTACGAGCAGTACTTC
CASSLDRDLYEQYF
>.|.|TRBV6-1|TRBJ2-5
TGTGCCAGCAGTGAAGGTTACTCGGGAGAGACCCAGTACTTC
CASSEGYSGETQYF
>.|.|TRBV6-4|TRBJ2-1
TGTGCCAGCAGTAGAACTAGCTACCTGGCTGAGCAGTTCTTC
CASSRTSYLAEQFF
>TRBD2|.|TRBV7-9|TRBJ2-5
TGTGCCAGCAGCTTCCGGGAGGAGGAGACCCAGTACTTC
CASSFREEETQYF
>.|.|TRBV6-5|TRBJ1-2
TGTGCCAGCAGTTACGGGCAGCCCTCCTCTGGCTACACCTTC
CASSYGQPSSGYTF
>.|.|TRBV11-2|TRBJ1-1
TGTGCCAGCAGCTTGGGGGCCGGTTACACTGAAGCTTTCTTT
CASSLGAGYTEAFF
>.|.|TRBV28|TRBJ2-5
TGTGCCAGCACCACGGGGGAGACCCAGTACTTC
CASTTGETQYF
>TRBD1|.|TRBV5-1|TRBJ1-1
TGCGCCAGCGGGGGACAGGGGGCGAACACTGAAGCTTTCTTT
CASGGQGANTEAFF
>.|.|TRBV11-1|TRBJ1-2
TGTGCCAGCAGCTCTGAGACAGGCAGCCTCGGCTACACCTTC
CASSSETGSLGYTF
>.|.|TRBV7-2|TRBJ2-7
TGTGCCAGCAGCACGGCCGGGACGACGGCCTACGAGCAGTACTTC
CASSTAGTTAYEQYF
>.|.|TRBV9|TRBJ2-6
TGTGCCAGCAGCTTATCTACTACAGGATCAGGGGCCAACGTCCTGACTTTC
CASSLSTTGSGANVLTF
>.|.|TRBV28|TRBJ1-3
TGTGCCAGCAGTGTAGGGACGTGGGGAAGCGGAAACACCATATATTTT
CASSVGTWGSGNTIYF
>.|.|TRBV7-6|TRBJ2-7
TGTGCCAGCAGCGTAAAGGACTCCACAGGCCGATACTTC
CASSVKDSTGRYF
>.|.|TRBV7-6|TRBJ1-2
TGTGCCAGCAGCTTAATCGAAACTAACTATGGCTACACCTTC
CASSLIETNYGYTF
>.|.|TRBV6-1|TRBJ1-3
TGTGCCAGCAGTGAAGAACAGTTTTCTGGAAACACCATATATTTT
CASSEEQFSGNTIYF
>TRBD1|.|TRBV18|TRBJ1-1
TGTGCCAGCTCCATAGAACTACAGGGGGAAGCTTTCTTT
CASSIELQGEAFF
>.|.|TRBV9|TRBJ2-6
TGTGCCAGCAGCGGTCTATCACATGGGACCTCTGGGGCCAACGTCCTGACTTTC
CASSGLSHGTSGANVLTF
>.|.|TRBV18|TRBJ2-1
TGTGCCAGCTCACCCCAGGGGCGGAGGAACAATGAGCAGTTCTTC
CASSPQGRRNNEQFF
>.|.|TRBV5-4|TRBJ1-2
TGTGCCAGCAGCCAAGGGACCGCGGGACCATATGGCTACACCTTC
CASSQGTAGPYGYTF
>TRBD1|.|TRBV5-1|TRBJ1-2
TGCGCCAGCAGCAAGGGACAGGGTGACTATGGCTACACCTTC
CASSKGQGDYGYTF
>.|.|TRBV29-1|TRBJ2-5
TGCAGCGTTGAGAAACTTGTGGAGGGCCAGTACTTC
CSVEKLVEGQYF
>TRBD2|.|TRBV28|TRBJ2-1
TGTGCCAGCAGTACAAAGCGGGAGGCTTCCCATGAGCAGTTCTTC
CASSTKREASHEQFF
>TRBD1|.|TRBV18|TRBJ1-2
TGTGCCAGCTCACTAGGGACAGGGGATGGCTATGGCTACACCTTC
CASSLGTGDGYGYTF
>.|.|TRBV7-8|TRBJ1-1
TGTGCCAGCAGCCAGAGGTCCAGCGACACTGAAGCTTTCTTT
CASSQRSSDTEAFF
>.|.|TRBV27|TRBJ2-7
TGTGCCAGCAGTTTGCGCGGAACCGCGGGCCTTTCCTACGACGCGTACTTC
CASSLRGTAGLSYDAYF